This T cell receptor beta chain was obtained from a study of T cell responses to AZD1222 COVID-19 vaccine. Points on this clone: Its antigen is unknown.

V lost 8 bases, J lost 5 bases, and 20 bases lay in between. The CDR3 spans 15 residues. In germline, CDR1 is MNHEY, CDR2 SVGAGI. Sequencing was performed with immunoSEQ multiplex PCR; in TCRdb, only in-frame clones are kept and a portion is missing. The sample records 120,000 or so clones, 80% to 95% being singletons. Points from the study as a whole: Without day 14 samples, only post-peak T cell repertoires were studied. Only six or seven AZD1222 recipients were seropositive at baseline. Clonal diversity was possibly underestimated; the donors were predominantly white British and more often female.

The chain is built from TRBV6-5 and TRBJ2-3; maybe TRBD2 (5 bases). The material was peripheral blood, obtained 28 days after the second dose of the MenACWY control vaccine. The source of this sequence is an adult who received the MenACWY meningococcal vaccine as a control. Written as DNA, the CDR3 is TGTGCCAGCGGCGGACTCGGGCTAGCACTAGATACGCAGTATTTT. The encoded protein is CASGGLGLALDTQYF.